Following are 27 T cell receptor beta chains from one sample sequenced in a study of T cell responses to AZD1222 COVID-19 vaccine. The table came from immunoSEQ multiplex PCR; TCRdb's copy has only in-frame clones and leaves some out. Of about 66,000 clones listed, about four fifths are singletons. The input for sequencing was peripheral blood, taken on day 0 of MenACWY control vaccination. Receptors were obtained from an adult in good health.

This CDR3 reads CASSVQGWDGYTF. The CDR3 bases are TGTGCCAGCAGCGTACAGGGGTGGGACGGCTACACCTTC. The chain couples TRBV7-9 to TRBJ1-2, with 7 bases that match TRBD1. V lost 5 bases to trimming and J lost 8 bases; unmatched junction nucleotides: 8. Germline values: CDR1 SEHNR, CDR2 FQNEAQ (reference sequence). The CDR3 sequence is 13 residues long.

V and J are TRBV5-1 and TRBJ2-5, with D perhaps being TRBD1 or TRBD2 (5 bases each). The V gene's germline CDR1 is SGHRS and CDR2 YFSETQ. The ends were cut back, 3 bases at V and 1 base at J, with 13 bases in the middle. The CDR3 runs to 15 residues. CDR3 nucleotides: TGCGCCAGCAGCTATGTCGGGACCTTCCAAGAGACCCAGTACTTC. Translation: CASSYVGTFQETQYF.

This clone is a singleton in its sample. This chain uses TRBV19 with TRBJ1-5; 11 bases line up with TRBD1. Per germline, CDR1 LNHDA and CDR2 SQIVND (reference sequence). Trimming removed 5 bases from V and 2 bases from J; junction bases left unmatched: 5. The CDR3 consists of 16 residues. CDR3 protein: CASSPRDRGGNQPQHF. The CDR3 DNA follows: TGTGCCAGTAGTCCTCGGGACAGGGGGGGCAATCAGCCCCAGCATTTT.

This chain links TRBV7-2 with TRBJ2-1; TRBD2 matches at 8 bases. Germline trimming cut 5 bases from V and 12 bases from J; bases unmatched to any gene: 6. CDR1 is SGHTA, CDR2 FQGNSA, per germline. The CDR3 covers 12 residues. CDR3 DNA: TGTGCCAGCAGCGTGGGGAGCGGGAGGCAGTTCTTC. As protein: CASSVGSGRQFF.

The chain links TRBV28 to TRBJ1-6; no clear D. CDR3 length equals 15 residues. With 5 bases removed from V and 7 bases from J, the gap between germline ends came to 15 bases. CDR1 MDHEN and CDR2 SYDVKM come from the germline V gene. CDR3 amino acids: CASSEISGQNSPLHF. In DNA form, the CDR3 reads TGTGCCAGCAGTGAGATTTCAGGCCAAAATTCACCCCTCCACTTT.

The rearrangement joins TRBV19 to TRBJ2-1; a weak D match, TRBD1 (6 bases). V was clipped by 6 bases and J by 10 bases, with 19 bases between them. The germline V gene has CDR1 LNHDA and CDR2 SQIVND (reference sequence). This CDR3 spans 14 amino acids. In nucleotides, the CDR3 is TGTGCCAGTAGGAATGCAGGGGCTGGGGAAGAGCAGTTCTTC. This translates into CASRNAGAGEEQFF.

The CDR3 DNA is TGTGCCAGCAGCGACCTGTACGAGCAGTACTTC. Its translation is CASSDLYEQYF. V is TRBV6-2 or TRBV6-3 and J is TRBJ2-7; D not resolved. CDR3 size: 11 residues. The V gene lost 6 bases and the J gene lost 4 bases, with 7 bases spanning the gap. CDR1 is MNHEY, CDR2 SVGEGT, per germline.

The chain employs TRBV5-1 and TRBJ2-3, with TRBD2 matching over 8 bases. The CDR3 totals 13 residues. V lost 7 bases, J lost 4 bases, and 5 bases stayed unmatched. The V gene's germline CDR1 is SGHRS and CDR2 YFSETQ. The CDR3 is CASGSGSSDTQYF. The CDR3 DNA reads TGCGCCAGCGGGAGCGGGAGCTCAGATACGCAGTATTTT.

This sequence joins TRBV19 and TRBJ1-4; D gene unclear. The CDR3 spans 14 residues. Trimming took off 3 bases at V and 8 bases at J, with 13 bases between the two ends. CDR1 and CDR2 from the germline V gene are LNHDA and SQIVND (reference sequence). CDR3 region: CASSILGQREKLFF. The CDR3 region has the DNA TGTGCCAGTAGTATTCTGGGCCAGAGGGAAAAACTGTTTTTT.

The genes are TRBV18 and TRBJ2-2, with 8 bases identical to TRBD1. The CDR3 covers 15 residues. The germline V gene has CDR1 KGHSH and CDR2 LQKENI. The J segment lost 4 bases and the V segment lost 6 bases, leaving 7 bases of the junction unmatched. CDR3 sequence reads: CASSNGQGITGELFF. The DNA for the CDR3 is TGTGCCAGCTCGAATGGACAGGGAATCACCGGGGAGCTGTTTTTT. Full variable domain (outside the CDR3, taken from reference TRBV18 and TRBJ2-2): NAGVMQNPRHLVRRRGQEARLRCSPMKGHSHVYWYRQLPEEGLKFMVYLQKENIIDESGMPKERFSAEFPKEGPSILRIQQVVRGDSAAYFCASSNGQGITGELFFGEGSRLTVL.

This chain joins TRBV9 and TRBJ2-1; no definite D call. This CDR3 has 15 amino acids. Trimming took 0 bases from V and 3 from J, leaving 10 bases between them. Germline V gene sequence: CDR1 SGDLS, CDR2 YYNGEE. The CDR3 protein is CASSVEGLLYNEQFF. Here the CDR3 DNA reads TGTGCCAGCAGCGTAGAGGGCTTACTCTACAATGAGCAGTTCTTC.

V usage is TRBV19 and J usage is TRBJ2-2; D might be TRBD1 (5 bases). The CDR3 is 15 residues long. CDR1 and CDR2 from the germline V gene are LNHDA and SQIVND (reference sequence). V lost 6 bases and J lost 0, with 11 bases in between. The CDR3 is CASREDTPNTGELFF. CDR3 sequence (DNA): TGTGCCAGTAGAGAGGACACCCCGAACACCGGGGAGCTGTTTTTT.

J is TRBJ2-1 and V is TRBV28, with 7 bases fitting TRBD1. This CDR3 is 17 amino acids long. Germline lookup yields CDR1 MDHEN and CDR2 SYDVKM. Trimming at V came to 3 bases and at J to 0 bases, leaving 8 bases not matched to a gene. This CDR3 is CASSFLGQASSYNEQFF. CDR3 DNA sequence: TGTGCCAGCAGTTTCCTAGGACAGGCGAGCTCCTACAATGAGCAGTTCTTC.

This chain connects TRBV2 to TRBJ1-6; weak D call: TRBD1 (6 bases). CDR3 size: 11 residues. Germline loops: CDR1 SNHLY, CDR2 FYNNEI. CDR3 coding DNA: TGTGCTTCTTCGGGGGCTTCACCCCTCCACTTT. It is translated as CASSGASPLHF.

This clone was counted only a few times. This chain links TRBV5-6 with TRBJ2-3; 9 bases map to TRBD1. The V gene's germline CDR1 is SGHDT and CDR2 YYEEEE. With 4 bases clipped from V and 3 bases from J, the junction kept 6 bases outside the gene matches. The CDR3 contains 15 residues. The DNA of the CDR3 is TGTGCCAGCAGCCCGGGGACAGGGAAGACAGATACGCAGTATTTT. As protein: CASSPGTGKTDTQYF.

This clone was seen a single time. V and J are TRBV19 and TRBJ1-1; unclear D gene. Germline V lookup: CDR1 LNHDA, CDR2 SQIVND (reference sequence). The CDR3 extends over 13 amino acids. V was trimmed by 7 bases and J by 1 base, leaving 10 bases between them. The CDR3 protein is CASISPENTEAFF. The CDR3 DNA sequence: TGTGCCAGTATCAGCCCAGAGAACACTGAAGCTTTCTTT.

The chain is built from TRBV18 and TRBJ2-2, with D hard to call. Between the trimmed V and J ends, which lost 4 bases and 0 bases, there was a span of 12 bases. The length of the CDR3 is 16 residues. Germline V gives CDR1 KGHSH, CDR2 LQKENI. The CDR3 DNA is TGTGCCAGCTCACTAGAGCATATCGCGAACACCGGGGAGCTGTTTTTT. Its translation: CASSLEHIANTGELFF.

This chain connects TRBV3-1 (or the pseudogene TRBV3-2) to TRBJ2-2, with D unclear. CDR1 and CDR2 from the germline V gene are LGHDT and YNNKEL (reference sequence). With 2 bases removed from V and 2 bases from J, the gap between germline ends came to 0 bases. This CDR3 is built from 12 residues. This chain's CDR3 is CASSQNTGELFF. For the CDR3, the DNA is TGTGCCAGCAGCCAAAACACCGGGGAGCTGTTTTTT.

J is TRBJ1-2 and V is TRBV19, with 7 bases aligning to TRBD1. CDR3 length equals 13 residues. Germline V gene sequence: CDR1 LNHDA, CDR2 SQIVND (reference sequence). Trimming cost V 11 bases and J 5 bases; bases outside gene matches: 11. The CDR3 sequence: CASSEGGGYGYTF. For the CDR3, the DNA is TGTGCCTCCAGTGAAGGGGGCGGTTATGGCTACACCTTC. The full variable domain, with the rest looked up from reference TRBV19 and TRBJ1-2, is DGGITQSPKYLFRKEGQNVTLSCEQNLNHDAMYWYRQDPGQGLRLIYYSQIVNDFQKGDIAEGYSVSREKKESFPLTVTSAQKNPTAFYLCASSEGGGYGYTFGSGTRLTVV.

This clone was counted a single time. V and J are TRBV5-7 and TRBJ2-7; D might be TRBD1 (5 bases). TRBV5-7 is marked as an open reading frame, function uncertain. The CDR3 extends over 15 amino acids. Trimming stripped 1 base from V and 4 bases from J, with 15 bases between. The CDR3 loop reads CASSLFSNRRYEQYF. Here the CDR3 DNA reads TGTGCCAGCAGCTTGTTTTCAAACAGGCGGTACGAGCAGTACTTC.

Concerning this clone itself: A junction boundary mismatches the germline segment, possibly from a read error. The chain couples TRBV18 to TRBJ1-1; tentatively, D is TRBD1 (6 bases). The CDR3 covers 14 residues. Germline CDR1 and CDR2: KGHSH and LQKENI. DNA of the CDR3: TGTGCCAGCTCTCCACAGGGAAGTGACACTGAAGCTTTCTTT. This encodes CASSPQGSDTEAFF.

The V and J genes are TRBV19 and TRBJ2-7; D is possibly TRBD1 (5 bases). The V end lost 5 bases, the J end lost 2 bases, and 10 bases lay between the germline ends. The germline V gene has CDR1 LNHDA and CDR2 SQIVND (reference sequence). This CDR3 region has 13 residues. The CDR3 protein is CASSGQGTYEQYF. CDR3 nucleotide sequence: TGTGCCAGTAGTGGTCAGGGTACCTACGAGCAGTACTTC.

This chain connects TRBV28 to TRBJ1-6, with 9 bases that match TRBD1. Germline CDR1 is MDHEN and CDR2 is SYDVKM. The CDR3 consists of 14 residues. V trimming: 6 bases; J trimming: 13 bases; junction bases outside the gene matches: 10. In DNA form, the CDR3 reads TGTGCCAGCAGCCAGGGACAGGGTACCCGGCCCCTCCACTTT. It is translated as CASSQGQGTRPLHF.

The V call is TRBV19, the J call TRBJ1-3, with D hard to call. The CDR3 contains 14 residues. The germline V gene encodes CDR1 LNHDA and CDR2 SQIVND (reference sequence). V lost 3 bases, J lost 4 bases, and 10 bases lay in between. The CDR3, as DNA: TGTGCCAGTAGTATTGGATTCCCGGGAAACACCATATATTTT. This sequence encodes CASSIGFPGNTIYF.

The CDR3 loop is CASSSMRTSGRADEQFF. CDR3 DNA sequence: TGTGCCAGCAGCTCCATGCGGACTAGCGGGAGGGCGGATGAGCAGTTCTTC. The rearrangement uses TRBV5-8 and TRBJ2-1; 15 nucleotides match TRBD2. The V gene end was trimmed by 3 bases and the J gene end by 8 bases; junction bases not matched to a gene: 9. CDR1 is SGHTS, CDR2 YDEGEE, per germline. The CDR3 length is 17 residues.

The rearrangement joins TRBV5-8 to TRBJ2-3; weak D call: TRBD1 (6 bases). V was trimmed by 0 bases and J by 3 bases, leaving 11 bases between them. Germline V gives CDR1 SGHTS, CDR2 YDEGEE. The CDR3 covers 15 residues. CDR3 coding DNA: TGTGCCAGCAGCTTGGCTATAACAGGGACAGATACGCAGTATTTT. It is translated as CASSLAITGTDTQYF.

The chain has TRBV7-9 and TRBJ2-3, with 9 bases that match TRBD1. This CDR3 is built from 14 residues. J was trimmed by 5 bases and V by 5 bases; bases with no gene match: 5. CDR1 SEHNR and CDR2 FQNEAQ come from the germline V gene (reference sequence). CDR3 sequence (DNA): TGTGCCAGCAGCAAGGACAGGGGAAGAGATACGCAGTATTTT. It specifies CASSKDRGRDTQYF.